This is a list of T cell receptor beta chains from one sample in a study of CD8 T cells in ankylosing spondylitis. TCRdb analysed the 5' RACE reads with MiXCR anew, one entry per CDR3 protein. The table lists more than 650,000 distinct CDR3 sequences, 10% to 15% of them singletons. Input material: blood, either unsorted or a sorted T cell fraction (not recorded which). The source is a male donor with ankylosing spondylitis. Each CDR3 is given with its conserved first and last residue. D genes are given only for firm matches. Rows may omit the clone size; those that give it use once, few, many or a size class.

TRBD2,TRBV4-2,TRBJ2-3,.,CASSPRGPSGIETQYF,TGTGCCAGCAGCCCGCGGGGCCCTAGCGGGATTGAAACGCAGTATTTT
TRBD1,TRBV4-3,TRBJ1-2,.,CASSRDREGVYGYTF,TGCGCCAGCAGCCGGGACAGGGAGGGTGTCTATGGCTACACCTTC
.,TRBV6-5,TRBJ2-4,.,CASSYSGLRLGAKNIQYF,TGTGCCAGCAGTTACTCGGGGCTTCGACTGGGAGCCAAAAACATTCAGTACTTC
.,TRBV28,TRBJ1-6,few,CASSLVQGFLHF,TGTGCCAGCAGTTTGGTCCAGGGGTTCCTCCACTTT
.,TRBV9,TRBJ1-1,.,CASSLAPAVNTEAFF,TGTGCCAGCAGCCTTGCTCCAGCCGTAAACACTGAAGCTTTCTTT
TRBD1,TRBV12-3/TRBV12-4,TRBJ2-2,.,CASSGDRANTGELFF,TGTGCCAGCAGTGGAGACAGGGCGAACACCGGGGAGCTGTTTTTT
.,TRBV20-1,TRBJ2-7,few,CSASRYPRSYEQYF,TGCAGTGCTTCCCGATATCCCCGGTCCTACGAGCAGTACTTC
.,TRBV11-2,TRBJ1-1,.,CASSPYQGGAEAFF,TGTGCCAGCAGCCCCTATCAAGGGGGAGCTGAAGCTTTCTTT
.,TRBV5-1,TRBJ2-7,few,CASTRGPGDYEQYF,TGCGCCAGCACCCGGGGGCCAGGAGATTACGAGCAGTACTTC
TRBD2,TRBV20-1,TRBJ2-1,.,CSACGTSGYNEQFF,TGCAGTGCTTGCGGGACTAGCGGATACAATGAGCAGTTCTTC
.,TRBV11-2,TRBJ2-1,.,CASSLGHGEQFF,TGTGCCAGCAGCTTAGGACACGGTGAGCAGTTCTTC
TRBD1,TRBV7-2,TRBJ1-5,few,CASSLGRTGQPQHF,TGTGCCAGCAGCTTAGGGAGGACAGGGCAGCCCCAGCATTTT
TRBD1,TRBV5-1,TRBJ1-2,few,CASSSGTGGGGYTF,TGCGCCAGCAGCTCAGGGACAGGGGGAGGTGGCTACACCTTC
TRBD1,TRBV6-6,TRBJ1-5,.,CASSRTGRQPQHF,TGTGCCAGCAGCCGGACAGGGAGGCAGCCCCAGCATTTT
TRBD2,TRBV20-1,TRBJ2-5,many,CSARGGRAMETQYF,TGCAGTGCTAGGGGCGGGAGGGCCATGGAGACCCAGTACTTC
.,TRBV4-3,TRBJ1-2,few,CASSQVTNYGYTF,TGCGCCAGCAGCCAAGTAACTAACTATGGCTACACCTTC
.,TRBV20-1,TRBJ1-2,.,CSAQRTGEFNYGYTF,TGCAGTGCTCAACGAACAGGCGAGTTCAACTATGGCTACACCTTC
.,TRBV5-1,TRBJ1-2,few,CASSFPSGGYTF,TGCGCCAGCAGCTTCCCTAGTGGTGGCTACACCTTC
TRBD2,TRBV7-9,TRBJ2-7,few,CASSPGTSGVYEQYF,TGTGCCAGCAGCCCCGGGACTAGCGGGGTTTACGAGCAGTACTTC
TRBD1,TRBV14,TRBJ1-2,.,CASSRTGDRDGYTF,TGTGCCAGCAGCCGAACCGGGGACAGGGATGGCTACACCTTC
.,TRBV7-9,TRBJ2-1,.,CASSPHGSSYNEQFF,TGTGCCAGCAGCCCCCATGGTAGCTCCTACAATGAGCAGTTCTTC
TRBD1,TRBV29-1,TRBJ2-1,.,CSVEKGQAGDEQFF,TGCAGCGTTGAAAAGGGACAGGCTGGGGATGAGCAGTTCTTC
.,TRBV20-1,TRBJ1-5,few,CSALQGEGNQPQHF,TGCAGTGCTCTTCAGGGTGAGGGCAATCAGCCCCAGCATTTT
TRBD1,TRBV7-9,TRBJ1-1,few,CASSQGGVGTEAFF,TGTGCCAGCAGTCAGGGGGGGGTGGGCACTGAAGCTTTCTTT
.,TRBV9,TRBJ1-1,.,CASSRIPTEAFF,TGTGCCAGCAGCCGTATACCCACTGAAGCTTTCTTT
.,TRBV20-1,TRBJ1-5,.,CSAYPGAYSNQPQHF,TGCAGTGCGTACCCGGGGGCGTATAGCAATCAGCCCCAGCATTTT
.,TRBV12-3/TRBV12-4,TRBJ2-3,few,CASDSGGTDTQYF,TGTGCCAGTGATTCAGGGGGCACAGATACGCAGTATTTT
TRBD1,TRBV15,TRBJ2-7,many,CATSRAGDSSYEQYF,TGTGCCACCAGCAGAGCCGGGGACAGCTCCTACGAGCAGTACTTC
TRBD2,TRBV20-1,TRBJ2-7,few,CSASKASGSEAQYF,TGCAGTGCTAGTAAGGCTAGCGGGAGTGAGGCGCAGTACTTC
TRBD2,TRBV20-1,TRBJ2-7,.,CSARHGLAGTYEQYF,TGCAGTGCTCGCCACGGACTAGCGGGTACCTACGAGCAGTACTTC
.,TRBV7-2,TRBJ1-4,few,CASSSEGEKLFF,TGTGCCAGCAGCTCCGAGGGTGAAAAACTGTTTTTT
.,TRBV7-6,TRBJ1-5,.,CAVGQGQDQPQHF,TGTGCCGTCGGGCAGGGTCAGGATCAGCCCCAGCATTTT
TRBD2,TRBV7-2,TRBJ2-1,few,CASSFGLAGAGEQFF,TGTGCCAGCAGCTTCGGACTAGCGGGGGCGGGGGAGCAGTTCTTC
.,TRBV29-1,TRBJ2-3,many,CSVDLELSPHGTQYF,TGCAGCGTTGACCTTGAGCTCAGCCCCCATGGTACGCAGTATTTT
.,TRBV6-5,TRBJ2-1,few,CASSSADRYNEQFF,TGTGCCAGCAGTTCAGCCGACAGATACAATGAGCAGTTCTTC
.,TRBV5-1,TRBJ2-3,many,CASSLDRDKDTQYF,TGCGCCAGCAGCTTGGACAGGGACAAAGATACGCAGTATTTT
.,TRBV5-1,TRBJ2-7,few,CASSLRPGTNAYEQYF,TGCGCCAGCAGCTTGAGGCCTGGAACAAACGCCTACGAGCAGTACTTC